Below are 31 T cell receptor beta chains sequenced from a single sample in a study of identical twins. TCRdb fed the 5' RACE reads into MiXCR, producing one record per CDR3 protein. The data show around 370,000 distinct CDR3 sequences, with 7% to 9.5% seen just once and 8.5% to 10% held by the top ten. What was sequenced was naive T cells sorted from blood. These receptors were collected from a woman aged 50 to 60 in good health.

This clonotype was seen ten or more times. CDR3 loop: CSARSYSLIVSYNEQFF. The CDR3 nucleotides are TGCAGTGCTAGAAGCTATAGTTTAATTGTGTCCTACAATGAGCAGTTCTTC. The chain couples TRBV20-1 to TRBJ2-1; the D is unclear. Trimming took off 2 bases at V and 1 base at J, with 18 bases between the two ends. CDR3 length: 17 residues. Germline loops: CDR1 DFQATT, CDR2 SNEGSKA (reference sequence).

This clonotype was detected a few times. CDR3 sequence: CASSLGLGRVSIHGYTF. DNA for the CDR3: TGCGCCAGCAGCTTGGGATTAGGTAGGGTGAGCATCCATGGCTACACCTTC. The chain links TRBV5-1 to TRBJ1-2; D not certain. V lost 0 bases and J 6 bases, leaving 21 bases between the germline ends. The CDR3 is made up of 17 amino acids. Germline CDR1 reads SGHRS; CDR2 reads YFSETQ.

The rearrangement joins TRBV27 to TRBJ2-3; unclear D gene. This CDR3 region has 12 residues. Germline loops: CDR1 MNHEY, CDR2 SMNVEV (reference sequence). Trimming removed 6 bases from V and 4 bases from J, with 8 bases in between. The DNA for the CDR3 is TGTGCCAGCAGCTCGTATCCAGATACGCAGTATTTT. It yields the protein CASSSYPDTQYF.

The V call is TRBV2, the J call TRBJ2-1, with TRBD2 matching over 14 bases. The germline V gene encodes CDR1 SNHLY and CDR2 FYNNEI. The CDR3 is 15 amino acids. Unmatched junction bases numbered 6, after V lost 6 bases and J lost 8 bases. CDR3 in DNA: TGTGCCAGCAGGACGACTAGCGGGAGGGCCCATGAGCAGTTCTTC. Protein: CASRTTSGRAHEQFF.

The gene calls are TRBV10-3 and TRBJ2-1; D unresolved. Germline CDR1 ENHRY, CDR2 SYGVKD. This CDR3 has 13 residues. V gave up 5 bases and J gave up 7 bases, with 12 bases separating them. The CDR3 loop reads CAISPPTTNEQFF. As DNA, the CDR3 is TGTGCCATCAGTCCACCCACCACTAATGAGCAGTTCTTC.

This clonotype was observed at least ten times. The chain employs TRBV25-1 and TRBJ2-1; 13 positions agree with TRBD2. The V and J ends lost 4 bases and 7 bases, in that order; junction bases with no gene match: 7. The CDR3 runs 16 residues. Germline CDR1 and CDR2: MGHDK and SYGVNS. In nucleotides, the CDR3 is TGTGCCAGCAGTGGGGGACTAGCGGGATCTCGAAATGAGCAGTTCTTC. Its protein is CASSGGLAGSRNEQFF.

This clonotype was detected ten times or more. The V call is TRBV15, the J call TRBJ2-1, with 10 bases identical to TRBD2. CDR3 length: 17 amino acids. CDR1 is LNHNV and CDR2 is YYDKDF in the germline V gene (reference sequence). With 3 bases clipped from V and 6 bases from J, the junction kept 11 bases outside the gene matches. CDR3 coding DNA: TGTGCCACCAGCAGCCCGGCCGGGACTAGCGTTATCAATGAGCAGTTCTTC. Its translation: CATSSPAGTSVINEQFF.

This clonotype was observed a handful of times. The chain is built from TRBV4-2 and TRBJ2-5; no definite D call. This CDR3 spans 18 amino acids. Germline-derived CDR1 and CDR2 are LGHNA and YNFKEQ. The V and J ends lost 0 bases and 5 bases respectively, with 22 bases between them. The CDR3, as DNA: TGTGCCAGCAGCCAAGATCAAGTCAACGGGCCCTCGGAGGAGACCCAGTACTTC. Its protein product is CASSQDQVNGPSEETQYF.

V is TRBV5-1 and J is TRBJ2-2; 11 bases are shared with TRBD2. This CDR3 region has 16 residues. Germline CDR1 SGHRS, CDR2 YFSETQ. Unmatched junction bases numbered 4, after V lost 2 bases and J lost 4 bases. Here the CDR3 DNA reads TGCGCCAGCAGCTTCGGACTAGCGGGCACCACCGGGGAGCTGTTTTTT. Amino acid sequence: CASSFGLAGTTGELFF.

This clonotype was detected ten times or more. The genes are TRBV4-1 and TRBJ2-1; no firm D call. This CDR3 is built from 14 residues. The germline gives CDR1 MGHRA, CDR2 YSYEKL. Trimming shortened V by 2 bases and J by 3 bases, and 8 bases separated the two germline ends. CDR3 DNA: TGCGCCAGCAGCCAAAATTTAGACTACAATGAGCAGTTCTTC. Translation gives CASSQNLDYNEQFF.

The chain is built from TRBV3-1 and TRBJ2-7; TRBD2 agrees at 13 bases. V was clipped by 4 bases and J by 9 bases; unmatched bases: 6. Germline loops: CDR1 LGHDT, CDR2 YNNKEL (reference sequence). The CDR3 is made up of 14 amino acids. The CDR3, as DNA: TGTGCCAGCAGCCTCGGGACTAGCGGGACGGGGCAGTACTTC. Translating gives CASSLGTSGTGQYF.

This chain connects TRBV9 to TRBJ2-1; 8 bases are shared with TRBD2. The J segment lost 6 bases and the V segment lost 0 bases, leaving 2 bases of the junction unmatched. The V gene's germline CDR1 is SGDLS and CDR2 YYNGEE. The CDR3 length is 14 residues. The CDR3 is CASSVAAGVNEQFF. In nucleotides, the CDR3 is TGTGCCAGCAGCGTAGCAGCGGGGGTCAATGAGCAGTTCTTC.

As for this clonotype: At one end the junction does not follow the germline gene, possibly because of a read error. The rearrangement links TRBV7-7 to TRBJ2-5, with 7 nucleotides matching TRBD1. The length of the CDR3 is 13 residues. Germline V CDR1 and CDR2: SSHAT, FNYEAQ (reference sequence). CDR3 region: CASSVQGTETQYF. CDR3 DNA sequence: TGTGCTAGCAGCGTACAGGGGACAGAGACCCAGTACTTC.

Many counts were recorded for this clonotype. The chain recombines TRBV4-1 with TRBJ2-1, with D hard to call. Germline-derived CDR1 and CDR2 are MGHRA and YSYEKL. Trimming removed 1 base at V and 2 bases at J, with 9 bases between. The CDR3 covers 15 residues. CDR3 in amino acids: CASSQVRSTYNEQFF. The DNA of the CDR3 is TGCGCCAGCAGCCAAGTTAGGAGTACCTACAATGAGCAGTTCTTC.

The chain carries TRBV2 and TRBJ2-3; TRBD1 matches at 8 bases. V lost 6 bases and J lost 1; bases outside the gene matches: 9. This CDR3 contains 16 residues. The V gene's germline CDR1 is SNHLY and CDR2 FYNNEI. The CDR3 bases are TGTGCCAGCAGCTCGACAGGGGCGTTGGGCACAGATACGCAGTATTTT. Its translation is CASSSTGALGTDTQYF.

There are many counts of this clonotype. The V and J genes are TRBV11-2 and TRBJ2-2; D is possibly TRBD2 (6 bases). Germline CDR1 reads SGHAT; CDR2 reads FQNNGV. Between the trimmed V and J ends, which lost 5 bases and 1 base, there was a span of 11 bases. The CDR3 loop spans 15 amino acids. Here the CDR3 DNA reads TGTGCCAGCAGCCGCGGGACCGGGAACACCGGGGAGCTGTTTTTT. Residues: CASSRGTGNTGELFF.

This clonotype appeared a few times. This rearrangement joins TRBV5-1 to TRBJ2-1; 8 bases are a match to TRBD1. The CDR3 runs 14 residues. With V trimmed by 2 bases and J by 8 bases, 6 bases remained unmatched. CDR1 and CDR2 from the germline V gene are SGHRS and YFSETQ. The CDR3 nucleotides are TGCGCCAGCAGCTTAGCCAGGGGGCAAGATGAGCAGTTCTTC. This gives the protein CASSLARGQDEQFF.

The chain uses TRBV10-3 and TRBJ1-3, with D unclear. Trimming pared 2 bases from V and 0 bases from J, leaving 8 bases between. Germline-derived CDR1 and CDR2 are ENHRY and SYGVKD. This CDR3 is 15 amino acids long. The CDR3 loop reads CAISEGSYSGNTIYF. CDR3 in DNA: TGTGCCATCAGTGAGGGCTCATACTCTGGAAACACCATATATTTT.

V is TRBV5-1 and J is TRBJ2-5; the D call may be TRBD1 or TRBD2 (6 bases each). Germline CDR1 and CDR2: SGHRS and YFSETQ. This CDR3 is 13 amino acids long. The V end lost 7 bases, the J end lost 5 bases, and 15 bases lay between the germline ends. CDR3 sequence (DNA): TGCGCCAGCTCCGGAGGGGGGTGGGAGACCCAGTACTTC. It specifies CASSGGGWETQYF.

CDR3 bases: TGTGCCAGCAGCTTTCGTGCGACAGGGGTTATCGGGGAGCTGTTTTTT. Translating gives CASSFRATGVIGELFF. The chain couples TRBV7-9 to TRBJ2-2; 8 bases match TRBD1. The CDR3 length is 16 residues. Germline CDR1 is SEHNR and CDR2 is FQNEAQ (reference sequence). V lost 3 bases, J lost 7 bases, and 10 bases stayed unmatched.

The CDR3 DNA reads TGTGCCAGCAGTTTAGGGGACTACCACACAGATACGCAGTATTTT. It yields the protein CASSLGDYHTDTQYF. The chain carries TRBV12-3 or TRBV12-4 and TRBJ2-3, with TRBD2 identical over 7 bases. V dropped 1 base and J dropped 2; count of bases not matched to a gene: 3. CDR3 length equals 15 residues.

This clonotype showed up just a few times. CDR3 sequence reads: CSVGGLGSTDTQYF. CDR3 nucleotide sequence: TGCAGCGTTGGGGGACTAGGGAGCACAGATACGCAGTATTTT. This sequence joins TRBV29-1 and TRBJ2-3; 8 bases align to TRBD2. Germline CDR1 is SQVTM and CDR2 is ANQGSEA. The J segment lost 0 bases and the V segment lost 4 bases, leaving 3 bases of the junction unmatched. The CDR3 loop spans 14 amino acids.

This clonotype was detected a few times. The chain uses TRBV25-1 and TRBJ1-5; TRBD1 is a possible D gene (5 bases). The V gene lost 0 bases and the J gene lost 6 bases, with 6 bases spanning the gap. The CDR3 sequence is 13 residues long. Germline-derived CDR1 and CDR2 are MGHDK and SYGVNS. CDR3 DNA: TGTGCCAGCAGTGAATATAGGGGTCAGCCCCAGCATTTT. Translation gives CASSEYRGQPQHF.

This clonotype has a count of ten or more. This chain joins TRBV24-1 and TRBJ2-3, with D unclear. CDR3 length: 14 residues. CDR1 is KGHDR, CDR2 SFDVKD, per germline. V lost 10 bases to trimming and J lost 2 bases, with 15 bases between them. CDR3 amino acids: CATAARSPTDTQYF. The CDR3 coding sequence is TGTGCCACTGCGGCTCGAAGCCCCACAGATACGCAGTATTTT.

Details on this clonotype: A much larger clone lies one base from this, so it may be a read error. The chain is built from TRBV2 and TRBJ2-1, with D perhaps TRBD1 or TRBD2 (6 bases each). The CDR3 extends over 12 amino acids. Germline-derived CDR1 and CDR2 are SNHLY and FYNNEI. V lost 6 bases, J lost 7 bases, and 10 bases lay in between. CDR3 amino acids: CASRLGGNEQFF. The CDR3 region has the DNA TGTGCCAGCAGACTAGGGGGGAATGAGCAGTTCTTC.

This clonotype has a count of ten or more. The CDR3 reads CASSQGVVLRLAGDPYEQFF. The DNA for the CDR3 is TGTGCCAGCAGCCAAGGGGTCGTGCTTCGGCTAGCGGGAGATCCATATGAGCAGTTCTTC. The chain employs TRBV4-2 and TRBJ2-1; TRBD2 matches 10 bases. Per the germline V gene, CDR1 is LGHNA and CDR2 is YNFKEQ. The CDR3 covers 20 residues. V was clipped by 1 base and J by 8 bases; unmatched bases: 20.

This clonotype has a handful of counts. The rearrangement links TRBV4-1 to TRBJ2-1, with 8 bases aligning to TRBD1. The V segment lost 4 bases and the J segment 5 bases; nucleotides outside the gene matches: 19. Germline V CDR1 and CDR2: MGHRA, YSYEKL. The length of the CDR3 is 19 residues. CDR3 coding DNA: TGCGCCAGCAGCCCACGTCCCGATGGGTACAGGGGGTTAGACAATGAGCAGTTCTTC. Amino acids: CASSPRPDGYRGLDNEQFF.

This clonotype showed up many times. The chain is built from TRBV7-3 and TRBJ1-6, with unresolved D. The CDR3 length is 13 residues. With 2 bases removed from V and 7 bases from J, the gap between germline ends came to 6 bases. Germline-derived CDR1 and CDR2 are SGHTA and FQGTGA. The CDR3 sequence is CASSLWWNSPLHF. DNA of the CDR3: TGTGCCAGCAGCTTATGGTGGAATTCACCCCTCCACTTT.

CDR3 in DNA: TGTGCCAGCAGTGTAGCGGGAGGGCTAGAGACCCAGTACTTC. It codes for CASSVAGGLETQYF. This chain joins TRBV27 and TRBJ2-5; 11 bases line up with TRBD2. V lost 5 bases and J lost 4; bases outside the gene matches: 3. The CDR3 has 14 amino acids. Germline CDR1 reads MNHEY; CDR2 reads SMNVEV (reference sequence).

This clonotype was detected only a few times. The chain couples TRBV12-3 or TRBV12-4 to TRBJ2-1, with 8 nucleotides matching TRBD2. V gave up 3 bases and J gave up 7 bases; unmatched junction bases: 8. CDR3 length: 15 residues. CDR3 bases: TGTGCCAGCAGTTTTAAAGGAGCGGGGGCGAATGAGCAGTTCTTC. It translates to CASSFKGAGANEQFF.

This chain connects TRBV12-3 or TRBV12-4 to TRBJ2-5; 13 bases align to TRBD2. The length of the CDR3 is 16 residues. With V trimmed by 6 bases and J by 4 bases, 8 bases remained unmatched. The DNA for the CDR3 is TGTGCCAGCAGATCCACCGGGACTAGCGGGATAGAGACCCAGTACTTC. As protein: CASRSTGTSGIETQYF.